Listed below are T cell receptor beta chains from one sample, sequenced in a study of regulatory T cells in long-lasting Graves disease. TCRdb re-called the multiplex PCR reads with MiXCR, one entry per CDR3 protein. The table lists around 450,000 distinct CDR3 sequences, roughly 21% of them singletons. Sequenced here: peripheral blood mononuclear cells (PBMCs), sampled when the disease was refractory, from a patient treated with antithyroid drugs. These receptors were collected from a female donor with Graves disease. Each CDR3 is given with its conserved first and last residue. D genes are given only for firm matches. Size is omitted from some rows. Given values are once, few, many or a class for expanded clones.

>few|TRBJ2-1|TRBV27|TRBD2
TGTGCCAGCAGCACTAGCGGGAGGGCCCCACATGAGCAGTTCTTC
CASSTSGRAPHEQFF
>NA|TRBJ1-3|TRBV2|TRBD1
TGTGCCAGCAGTGTTGCCAGGGGGACTGGAAACACCATATATTTT
CASSVARGTGNTIYF
>few|TRBJ2-1|TRBV11-2|NA
TGTGCCAGCAGCTTGTTCCTAGAGGCAGGGGTCAATGAGCAGTTCTTC
CASSLFLEAGVNEQFF
>few|TRBJ2-6|TRBV12-3/TRBV12-4|TRBD1
TGTGCCAGCAGGTCTGACAGGGGGCGCGCCCTAAGCTCTGGGGCCAACGTCCTGACTTTC
CASRSDRGRALSSGANVLTF
>NA|TRBJ2-5|TRBV19|TRBD2
TGTGCCAGTAGTACGCGGGGGAGTGAGACCCAGTACTTC
CASSTRGSETQYF
>NA|TRBJ1-2|TRBV6-1|NA
TGTGCCAGCAGTGAAGCTAAGGGGGTTTATGGCTACACCTTC
CASSEAKGVYGYTF
>NA|TRBJ2-2|TRBV7-8|TRBD1
TGTGCCAGCAGCTCAGAACCGGGACAGGGGGGAACCGGGGAGCTGTTTTTT
CASSSEPGQGGTGELFF
>many|TRBJ1-2|TRBV12-3/TRBV12-4|NA
TGTGCCAGCAGTTTAGGACGACTTAACTATGGCTACACCTTC
CASSLGRLNYGYTF
>NA|TRBJ2-7|TRBV10-3|TRBD1
TGTGCCATCAGCACCGGGACAGGGGGTGTGAACGAGCAGTACTTC
CAISTGTGGVNEQYF
>many|TRBJ1-4|TRBV28|TRBD1
TGTGCCAGCAGTTTTCGATGGGGACAGGGGGATGAAAAACTGTTTTTT
CASSFRWGQGDEKLFF
>many|TRBJ1-5|TRBV7-2|NA
TGTGCCAGCAGCTTAATGAATCAGCCCCAGCATTTT
CASSLMNQPQHF
>many|TRBJ2-5|TRBV7-2|TRBD1
TGTGCCAGCAGCTTTCTTCTGGGACAGGGAGAGACCCAGTACTTC
CASSFLLGQGETQYF
>few|TRBJ2-7|TRBV3-1|NA
TGTGCCAGCAGCCCACCAGGGGCGACAGGCTACGAGCAGTACTTC
CASSPPGATGYEQYF
>NA|TRBJ1-2|TRBV4-1|NA
TGCGCCAGCAGCCAAGCCCTACTCTATGGCTACACCTTC
CASSQALLYGYTF
>many|TRBJ1-5|TRBV3-1|NA
TGTGCCAGCAGCAAGTCCAGGACAGTAAATCAGCCCCAGCATTTT
CASSKSRTVNQPQHF
>NA|TRBJ2-7|TRBV12-3/TRBV12-4|TRBD2
TGTGCCAGCAGTTTTAACCCTCTAGGGAGCGGGAGATACGAGCAGTACTTC
CASSFNPLGSGRYEQYF
>NA|TRBJ1-5|TRBV10-3|TRBD1
TGTGCCATCAGTGAGGGACAGGCCCACAATCAGCCCCAGCATTTT
CAISEGQAHNQPQHF
>NA|TRBJ1-3|TRBV6-1|NA
TGTGCCAGCAAACATGGGGGAAGAGGACTGAGTGGAAACACCATATATTTT
CASKHGGRGLSGNTIYF
>few|TRBJ1-1|TRBV12-3/TRBV12-4|NA
TGTGCCAGCAACCCCTTCTCTCGGAGGGTTGACACTGAAGCTTTCTTT
CASNPFSRRVDTEAFF
>many|TRBJ2-5|TRBV28|TRBD1
TGTGCCAGCAGTCTGACAGGGGCGCCTTCTCAAGAGACCCAGTACTTC
CASSLTGAPSQETQYF
>NA|TRBJ2-3|TRBV4-3|NA
TGCGCCAGCAGCCAAGAGGGTGGCAGCACAGATACGCAGTATTTT
CASSQEGGSTDTQYF
>NA|TRBJ1-5|TRBV19|NA
TGTGCCAGTAGTATAGACAGGGAAGAGCAGCCCCAGCATTTT
CASSIDREEQPQHF
>few|TRBJ1-1|TRBV6-1|NA
TGTGCCAGCACCCCGGGGCCTGCGAACACTGAAGCTTTCTTT
CASTPGPANTEAFF
>many|TRBJ2-4|TRBV11-2|NA
TGTGCCAGCAGCCCCCAATCAGGCGGGGGCGACGGCATTCAGTACTTC
CASSPQSGGGDGIQYF
>NA|TRBJ1-2|TRBV7-9|NA
TGTGCCAGCAGCCGGGAGACAGCTAACTATGGCTACACCTTC
CASSRETANYGYTF
>NA|TRBJ1-4|TRBV20-1|NA
TGCAGTGTTTCGGGGAAGGAAAAACTGTTTTTT
CSVSGKEKLFF
>many|TRBJ1-2|TRBV28|NA
TGTGCCACCATCACAGCCAACTATGGCTACACCTTC
CATITANYGYTF
>few|TRBJ2-5|TRBV20-1|NA
TGCAGTGCCCCCCAGGCAGAACTACCCTTTCAAGAGACCCAGTACTTC
CSAPQAELPFQETQYF
>NA|TRBJ2-1|TRBV7-2|NA
TGTGCCAGCAGCTTAGGACCAGTCGAGCAGTTCTTC
CASSLGPVEQFF
>few|TRBJ1-2|TRBV5-1|NA
TGCGCCAGCAGCTGGCAACCCCAGGGAGATGGCTACACCTTC
CASSWQPQGDGYTF
>many|TRBJ1-2|TRBV7-9|NA
TGTGCCAGCAGCCTCGGGGTTAGCAGGGAACATGGCTACACCTTC
CASSLGVSREHGYTF
>many|TRBJ2-7|TRBV28|NA
TGTGCCAGCAGTTTGGGGAAGACATTACCCTACGAGCAGTACTTC
CASSLGKTLPYEQYF
>many|TRBJ1-1|TRBV20-1|NA
TGCAGTGCTTTATCGGCGAACACTGAAGCTTTCTTT
CSALSANTEAFF
>many|TRBJ1-2|TRBV27|NA
TGTGCCAGCAGTCCTTCCCGGGGTAAGGAAGACTATGGCTACACCTTC
CASSPSRGKEDYGYTF
>NA|TRBJ2-3|TRBV10-3|NA
TGTGCCATCAGTGACTCCACAGTGTTAGATACGCAGTATTTT
CAISDSTVLDTQYF
>few|TRBJ1-1|TRBV6-5|NA
TGTGCCAGCAGTTATAGTACGGTCGGGAACACTGAAGCTTTCTTT
CASSYSTVGNTEAFF
>few|TRBJ2-4|TRBV7-3|NA
TGTGCCAGCAGCTTAAACGGACTTCCGGGCAAAAACATTCAGTACTTC
CASSLNGLPGKNIQYF
>many|TRBJ1-2|TRBV25-1|TRBD1
TGTGCCAGCAGTTCACAACTCGGTAACAGGGGAGGCTATGGCTACACCTTC
CASSSQLGNRGGYGYTF
>NA|TRBJ2-7|TRBV6-9|NA
TGTGCCAGCAGTTATTCATGGGTCTCCCAGGCCGAGCAGTACTTC
CASSYSWVSQAEQYF
>few|TRBJ2-1|TRBV12-3/TRBV12-4|NA
TGTGCCAGCGCCCGGGACCAGGACAATGAGCAGTTCTTC
CASARDQDNEQFF
>few|TRBJ1-2|TRBV5-5|NA
TGTGCCAGCAGCTTGGAGGGTGAGGTCAGGGCGGTTAGTGGCTACACCTTC
CASSLEGEVRAVSGYTF
>few|TRBJ2-7|TRBV7-8|TRBD2
TGTGCCAGCAGCTTAGAACCCGCGGCTAGCGGGAGGTACGAGCAGTACTTC
CASSLEPAASGRYEQYF
>NA|TRBJ1-4|TRBV3-1|TRBD1
TGTGCCAGCAGCCAAAGTGAGGACAGGCTTGGAGTTGAAAAACTGTTTTTT
CASSQSEDRLGVEKLFF
>once|TRBJ2-7|TRBV7-3|NA
TGTGCCAGCAGCTTACGCGATGGGGGCTCCTACGAGCAGTACTTC
CASSLRDGGSYEQYF
>many|TRBJ2-5|TRBV24-1|NA
TGTGCCACCAGTGGGGAGAGGGAGACCCAGTACTTC
CATSGERETQYF
>few|TRBJ1-4|TRBV7-9|NA
TGTGCCAGCAGCTCCCTCGCCCTCGCCGGACATAATGAAAAACTGTTTTTT
CASSSLALAGHNEKLFF
>few|TRBJ2-2|TRBV5-4|NA
TGTGCCAGCAGCTTGTTAGGGGCCGCGAACACCGGGGAGCTGTTTTTT
CASSLLGAANTGELFF
>few|TRBJ2-2|TRBV10-3|TRBD2
TGTGCCATCAGTCGGACTAGCGGAAACACCGGGGAGCTGTTTTTT
CAISRTSGNTGELFF
>few|TRBJ2-2|TRBV2|NA
TGTGCCAGCAGCGGGGAGAGACGGGCGAACACCGGGGAGCTGTTTTTT
CASSGERRANTGELFF
>few|TRBJ1-1|TRBV4-1|TRBD1
TGCGCCAGCAGCTCGAGCCCGGGACAGTCCGGAACTGAAGCTTTCTTT
CASSSSPGQSGTEAFF
>many|TRBJ1-4|TRBV11-2|NA
TGTGCCAGCAGCAAGGGCTTAACTAATGAAAAACTGTTTTTT
CASSKGLTNEKLFF
>few|TRBJ2-5|TRBV5-1|NA
TGCGCCAGCAGTCGTTTCTCCTCCCCTCAAGAGACCCAGTACTTC
CASSRFSSPQETQYF
>many|TRBJ1-1|TRBV28|NA
TGTGCCAGCACCCGAGGGGGGGCGGGGGACACTGAAGCTTTCTTT
CASTRGGAGDTEAFF